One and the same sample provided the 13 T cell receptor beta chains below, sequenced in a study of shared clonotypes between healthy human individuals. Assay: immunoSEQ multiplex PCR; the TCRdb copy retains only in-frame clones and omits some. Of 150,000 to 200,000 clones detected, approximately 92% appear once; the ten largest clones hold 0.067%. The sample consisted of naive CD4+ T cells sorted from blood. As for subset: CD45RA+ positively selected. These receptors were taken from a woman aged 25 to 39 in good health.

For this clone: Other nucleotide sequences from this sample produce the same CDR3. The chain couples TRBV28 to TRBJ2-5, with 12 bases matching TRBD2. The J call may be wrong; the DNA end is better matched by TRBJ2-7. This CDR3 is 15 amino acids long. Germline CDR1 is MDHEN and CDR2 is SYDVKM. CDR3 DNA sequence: TGTGCCAGCAGTTTAGGCCTAGCGGGAGGGTACGAGCAGTACTTC. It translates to CASSLGLAGGYEQYF.

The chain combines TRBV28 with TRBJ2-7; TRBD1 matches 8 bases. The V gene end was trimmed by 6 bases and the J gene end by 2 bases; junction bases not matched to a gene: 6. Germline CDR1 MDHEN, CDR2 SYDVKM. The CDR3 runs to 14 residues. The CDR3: CASSPGQAPYEQYF. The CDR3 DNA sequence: TGTGCCAGCAGCCCGGGACAGGCTCCCTACGAGCAGTACTTC.

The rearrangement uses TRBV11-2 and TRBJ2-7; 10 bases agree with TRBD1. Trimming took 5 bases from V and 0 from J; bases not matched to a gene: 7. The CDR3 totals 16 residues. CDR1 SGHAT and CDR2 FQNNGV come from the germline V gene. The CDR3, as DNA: TGTGCCAGCAGCGCCCGGACAGGGGGGTTCTCCTACGAGCAGTACTTC. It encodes CASSARTGGFSYEQYF.

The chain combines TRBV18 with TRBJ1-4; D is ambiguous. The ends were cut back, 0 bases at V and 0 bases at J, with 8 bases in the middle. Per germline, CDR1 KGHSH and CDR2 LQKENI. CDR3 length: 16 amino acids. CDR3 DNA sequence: TGTGCCAGCTCACCACCTATCGGGTCAACTAATGAAAAACTGTTTTTT. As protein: CASSPPIGSTNEKLFF.

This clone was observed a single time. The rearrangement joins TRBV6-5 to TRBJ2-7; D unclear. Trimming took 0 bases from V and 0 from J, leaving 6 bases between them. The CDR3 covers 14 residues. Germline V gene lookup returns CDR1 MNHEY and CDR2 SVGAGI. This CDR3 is CASSYSGNSYEQYF. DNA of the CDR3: TGTGCCAGCAGTTACTCGGGGAACTCCTACGAGCAGTACTTC.

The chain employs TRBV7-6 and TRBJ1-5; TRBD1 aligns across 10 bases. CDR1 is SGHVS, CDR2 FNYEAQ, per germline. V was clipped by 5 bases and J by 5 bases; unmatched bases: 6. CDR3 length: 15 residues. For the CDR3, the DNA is TGTGCCAGCAGCCAAGGGACAGGGGTGGATCAGCCCCAGCATTTT. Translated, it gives CASSQGTGVDQPQHF.

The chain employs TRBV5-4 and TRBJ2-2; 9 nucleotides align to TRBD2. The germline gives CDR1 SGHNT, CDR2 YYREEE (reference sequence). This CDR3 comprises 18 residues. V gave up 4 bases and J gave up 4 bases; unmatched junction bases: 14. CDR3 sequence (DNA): TGTGCCAGCAGCACGCGACTAGCGGCAAACACGGGCACCGGGGAGCTGTTTTTT. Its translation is CASSTRLAANTGTGELFF.

This chain's CDR3 is CASSLLARDRRSYTF. Written as DNA, the CDR3 is TGTGCCAGTAGTCTTCTGGCGAGGGACAGGAGAAGCTACACCTTC. V is TRBV19 and J is TRBJ1-2, with 8 bases lining up with TRBD1. This CDR3 spans 15 amino acids. Germline CDR1 reads LNHDA; CDR2 reads SQIVND (reference sequence). The V gene end was trimmed by 5 bases and the J gene end by 9 bases; junction bases not matched to a gene: 14.

Written as DNA, the CDR3 is TGTGCCAGAAGCTTGACCCCTGATTTGCAGGGACTTAACAATGAGCAGTTCTTC. Protein sequence: CARSLTPDLQGLNNEQFF. The chain joins TRBV5-3 to TRBJ2-1; D may be TRBD2 (6 bases). TRBV5-3 counts as an open reading frame of uncertain function. This CDR3 region has 18 residues. V was trimmed by 1 base and J by 5 bases, leaving 22 bases between them.

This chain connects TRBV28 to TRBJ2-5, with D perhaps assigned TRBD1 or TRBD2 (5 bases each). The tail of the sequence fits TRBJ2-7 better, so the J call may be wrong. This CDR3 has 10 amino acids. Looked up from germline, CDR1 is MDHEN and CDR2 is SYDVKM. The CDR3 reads CASGGYEQYF. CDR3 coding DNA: TGTGCCAGCGGGGGCTACGAGCAGTACTTC.

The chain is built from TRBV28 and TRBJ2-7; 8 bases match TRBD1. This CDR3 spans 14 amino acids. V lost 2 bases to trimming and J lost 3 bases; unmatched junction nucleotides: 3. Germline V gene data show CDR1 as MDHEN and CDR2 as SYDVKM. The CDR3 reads CASSLQGANYEQYF. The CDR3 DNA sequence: TGTGCCAGCAGTTTACAGGGGGCTAACTACGAGCAGTACTTC.

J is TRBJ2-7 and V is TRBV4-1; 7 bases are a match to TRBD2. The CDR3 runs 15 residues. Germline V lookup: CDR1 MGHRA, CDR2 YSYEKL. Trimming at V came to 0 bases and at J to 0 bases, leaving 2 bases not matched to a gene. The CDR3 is CASSQERGISYEQYF. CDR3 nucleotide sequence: TGCGCCAGCAGCCAAGAGCGGGGGATCTCCTACGAGCAGTACTTC.

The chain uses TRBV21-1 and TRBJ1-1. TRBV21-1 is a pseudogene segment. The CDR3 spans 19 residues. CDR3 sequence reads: CASSKGPGGGVQANTEAFF. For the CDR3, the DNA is TGTGCCAGCAGCAAAGGCCCGGGAGGGGGGGTACAGGCGAACACTGAAGCTTTCTTT.